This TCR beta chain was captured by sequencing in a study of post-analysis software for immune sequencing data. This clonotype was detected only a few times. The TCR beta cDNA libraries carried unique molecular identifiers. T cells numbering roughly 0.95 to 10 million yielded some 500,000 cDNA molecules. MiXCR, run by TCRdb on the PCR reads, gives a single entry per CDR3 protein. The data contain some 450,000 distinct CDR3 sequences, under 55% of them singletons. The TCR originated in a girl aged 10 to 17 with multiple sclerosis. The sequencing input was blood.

This CDR3 is CASSFAGAGNEQFF. The CDR3 DNA reads TGTGCCAGCAGCTTTGCGGGGGCGGGTAATGAGCAGTTCTTC. The chain is built from TRBV7-2 and TRBJ2-1; a weak D match, TRBD2 (7 bases). Germline V gives CDR1 SGHTA, CDR2 FQGNSA. The CDR3 contains 14 residues. Trimming stripped 3 bases from V and 7 bases from J, with 13 bases between.